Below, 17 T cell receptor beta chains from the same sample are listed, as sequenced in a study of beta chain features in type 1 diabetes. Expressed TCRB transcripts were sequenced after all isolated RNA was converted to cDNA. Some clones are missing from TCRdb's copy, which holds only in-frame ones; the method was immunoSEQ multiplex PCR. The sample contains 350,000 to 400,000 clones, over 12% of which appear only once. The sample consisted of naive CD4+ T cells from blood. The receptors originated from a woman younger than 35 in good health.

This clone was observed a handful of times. The CDR3 DNA is TGTGCCAGCAGCTTACAGGGTCCAACCACTGAAGCTTTCTTT. Its protein product is CASSLQGPTTEAFF. V gene TRBV7-9 combines with J gene TRBJ1-1; maybe TRBD1 (5 bases). The length of the CDR3 is 14 residues. Trimming left V 2 bases short and J 4 bases short, with 11 bases between. Germline lookup yields CDR1 SEHNR and CDR2 FQNEAQ (reference sequence).

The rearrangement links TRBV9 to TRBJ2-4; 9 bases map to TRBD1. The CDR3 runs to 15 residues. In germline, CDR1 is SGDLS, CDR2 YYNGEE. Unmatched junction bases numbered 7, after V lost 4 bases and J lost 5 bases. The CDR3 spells CASSSPGTGQNIQYF. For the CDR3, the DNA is TGTGCCAGCAGCTCCCCCGGGACAGGGCAAAACATTCAGTACTTC.

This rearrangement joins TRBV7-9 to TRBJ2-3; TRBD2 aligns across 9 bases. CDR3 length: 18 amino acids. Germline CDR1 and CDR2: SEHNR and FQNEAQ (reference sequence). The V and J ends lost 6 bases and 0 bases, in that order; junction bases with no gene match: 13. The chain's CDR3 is CASRIAGAKSSSTDTQYF. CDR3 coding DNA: TGTGCCAGCAGAATAGCGGGAGCGAAGAGTTCTAGCACAGATACGCAGTATTTT.

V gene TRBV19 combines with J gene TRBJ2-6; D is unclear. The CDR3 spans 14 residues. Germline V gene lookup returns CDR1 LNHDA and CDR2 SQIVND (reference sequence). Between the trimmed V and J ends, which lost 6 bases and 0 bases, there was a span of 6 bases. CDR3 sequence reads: CASSTNSGANVLTF. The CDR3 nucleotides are TGTGCCAGTAGCACTAACTCTGGGGCCAACGTCCTGACTTTC.

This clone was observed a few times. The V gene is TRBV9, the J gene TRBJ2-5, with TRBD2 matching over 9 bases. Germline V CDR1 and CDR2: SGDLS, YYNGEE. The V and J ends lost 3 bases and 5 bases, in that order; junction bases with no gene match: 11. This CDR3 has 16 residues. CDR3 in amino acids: CASSGGGRARGETQYF. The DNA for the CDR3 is TGTGCCAGCAGCGGGGGCGGGAGGGCCCGGGGGGAGACCCAGTACTTC.

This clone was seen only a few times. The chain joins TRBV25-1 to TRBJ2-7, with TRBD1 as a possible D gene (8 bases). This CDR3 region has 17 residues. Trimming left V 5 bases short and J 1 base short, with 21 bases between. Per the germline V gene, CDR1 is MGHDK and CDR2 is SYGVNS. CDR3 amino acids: CASSQRTGRASSYEQYF. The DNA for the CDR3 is TGTGCCAGCAGTCAAAGGACAGGGAGGGCCTCGTCCTACGAGCAGTACTTC.

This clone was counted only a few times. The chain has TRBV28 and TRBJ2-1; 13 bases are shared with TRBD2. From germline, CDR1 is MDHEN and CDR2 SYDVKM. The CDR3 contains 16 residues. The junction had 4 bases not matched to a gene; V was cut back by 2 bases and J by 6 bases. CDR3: CASSLAWTSGSNEQFF. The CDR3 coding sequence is TGTGCCAGCAGTTTAGCTTGGACTAGCGGGAGCAATGAGCAGTTCTTC.

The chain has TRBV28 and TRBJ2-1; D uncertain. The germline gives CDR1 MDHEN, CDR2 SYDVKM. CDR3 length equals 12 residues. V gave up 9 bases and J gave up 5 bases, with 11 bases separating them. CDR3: CASKSLHNEQFF. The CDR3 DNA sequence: TGTGCCAGTAAGAGCCTCCACAATGAGCAGTTCTTC.

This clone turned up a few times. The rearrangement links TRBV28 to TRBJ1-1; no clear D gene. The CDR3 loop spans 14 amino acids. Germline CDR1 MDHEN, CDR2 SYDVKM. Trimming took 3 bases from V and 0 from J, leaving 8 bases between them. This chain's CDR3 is CASSLLEMNTEAFF. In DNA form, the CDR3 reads TGTGCCAGCAGTTTGCTTGAGATGAACACTGAAGCTTTCTTT.

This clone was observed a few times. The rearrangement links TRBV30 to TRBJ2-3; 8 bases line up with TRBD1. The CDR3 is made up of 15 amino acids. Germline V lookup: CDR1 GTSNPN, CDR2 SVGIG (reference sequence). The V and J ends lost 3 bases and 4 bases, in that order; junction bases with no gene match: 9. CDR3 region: CAWRFRDRSSDTQYF. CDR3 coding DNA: TGTGCCTGGAGGTTCCGGGACAGGAGCTCAGATACGCAGTATTTT.

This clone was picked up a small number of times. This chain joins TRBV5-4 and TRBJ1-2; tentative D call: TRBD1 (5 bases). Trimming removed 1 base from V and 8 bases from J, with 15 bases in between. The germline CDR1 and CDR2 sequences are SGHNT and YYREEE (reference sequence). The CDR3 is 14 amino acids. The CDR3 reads CASSLSGIARGYTF. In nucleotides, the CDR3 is TGTGCCAGCAGCTTGTCAGGGATCGCACGAGGCTACACCTTC.

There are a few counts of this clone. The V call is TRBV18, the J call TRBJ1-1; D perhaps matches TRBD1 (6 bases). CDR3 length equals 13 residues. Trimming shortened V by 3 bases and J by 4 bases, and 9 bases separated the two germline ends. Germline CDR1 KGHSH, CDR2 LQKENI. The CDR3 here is CASSPQGPTEAFF. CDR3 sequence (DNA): TGTGCCAGCTCACCTCAGGGGCCCACTGAAGCTTTCTTT.

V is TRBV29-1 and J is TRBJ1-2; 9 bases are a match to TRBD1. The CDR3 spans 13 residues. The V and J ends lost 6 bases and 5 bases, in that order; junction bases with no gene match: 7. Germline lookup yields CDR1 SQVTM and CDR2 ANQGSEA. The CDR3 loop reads CSVRTGDFYGYTF. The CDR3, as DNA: TGCAGCGTAAGGACAGGGGATTTTTATGGCTACACCTTC.

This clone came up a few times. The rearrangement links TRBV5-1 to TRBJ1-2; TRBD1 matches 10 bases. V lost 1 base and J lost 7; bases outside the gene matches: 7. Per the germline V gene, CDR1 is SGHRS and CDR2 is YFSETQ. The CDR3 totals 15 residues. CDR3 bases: TGCGCCAGCAGCTTGCGGGACAGGGGTTGGTCTGGCTACACCTTC. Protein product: CASSLRDRGWSGYTF.

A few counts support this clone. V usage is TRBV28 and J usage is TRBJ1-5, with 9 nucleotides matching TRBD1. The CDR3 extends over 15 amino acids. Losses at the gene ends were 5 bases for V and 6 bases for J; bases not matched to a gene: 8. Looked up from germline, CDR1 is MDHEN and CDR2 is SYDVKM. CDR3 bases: TGTGCCAGCAGTCTAAAGGGACAGGGAGGTCAGCCCCAGCATTTT. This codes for CASSLKGQGGQPQHF.

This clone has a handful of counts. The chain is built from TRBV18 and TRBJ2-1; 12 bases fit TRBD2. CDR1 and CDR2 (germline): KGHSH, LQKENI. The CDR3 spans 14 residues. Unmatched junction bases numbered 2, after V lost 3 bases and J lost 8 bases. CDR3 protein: CASSPRTSGDEQFF. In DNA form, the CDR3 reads TGTGCCAGCTCACCCCGGACTAGCGGGGATGAGCAGTTCTTC.

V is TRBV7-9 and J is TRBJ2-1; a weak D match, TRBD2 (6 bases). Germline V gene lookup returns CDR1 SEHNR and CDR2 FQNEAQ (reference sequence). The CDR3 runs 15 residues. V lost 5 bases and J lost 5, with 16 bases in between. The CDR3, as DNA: TGTGCCAGCAGCCCCGATAGCGGCAAAAACAATGAGCAGTTCTTC. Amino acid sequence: CASSPDSGKNNEQFF.